What follows is one T cell receptor beta chain and its context. What it recognizes is unknown. Profiled with immunoSEQ multiplex PCR; TCRdb holds only in-frame clones, not every one. The sample carries 150,000 to 200,000 clones, approximately 89% recorded once. The sample comes from a study of cytomegalovirus exposure and HLA in healthy donors. Study findings and constraints: It was found in a later analysis that first-cohort TCR clusters tended to co-occur in the 100 to 150 validation repertoires. Whilst most TCR sequences proved rare, a subset of public TCRs occurred across many donors. In vitro checks showed that a few CMV-associated chains really do target CMV antigens.

The CDR3 spans 13 residues. Germline loops: CDR1 LNHDA, CDR2 SQIVND (reference sequence). The ends were cut back, 2 bases at V and 2 bases at J, with 7 bases in the middle. While the first cohort had fewer than 850 subjects, the donors belonged to the separate validation cohort of 100 to 150 subjects. The sample taken for sequencing was PBMCs. This clonotype was obtained from a man between 18 and 35 years old in good health and CMV-seropositive. This rearrangement joins TRBV19 to TRBJ2-7; possible D gene TRBD1, 6 bases. CDR3: CASSIQGPYEQYF. CDR3 in DNA: TGTGCCAGTAGTATACAGGGGCCCTACGAGCAGTACTTC. Drawing the rest from reference TRBV19 and TRBJ2-7, the complete variable domain is DGGITQSPKYLFRKEGQNVTLSCEQNLNHDAMYWYRQDPGQGLRLIYYSQIVNDFQKGDIAEGYSVSREKKESFPLTVTSAQKNPTAFYLCASSIQGPYEQYFGPGTRLTVT.